The entry below gives a single T cell receptor beta chain sequence along with its context. V was cut by 5 bases and J by 6 bases, with 10 bases left in between. The CDR3 has 12 residues. CDR1 is LNHDA, CDR2 SQIVND, per germline (reference sequence). This entry is derived from a study of blood T cell repertoires in COVID-19. The repertoire was sequenced with immunoSEQ multiplex PCR; TCRdb's copy has only in-frame clones and lacks some. The sample lists about 130,000 clones, about 82% occurring once. Sequencing input: peripheral blood. The chain links TRBV19 to TRBJ1-2; D remains ambiguous. This receptor was identified in a human donor in a cohort sampled during active COVID-19. The CDR3 DNA reads as TGTGCCAGTAGTCTGGGAGGCGATGGCTACACCTTC. Protein: CASSLGGDGYTF.